The 29 T cell receptor beta chains below all came from one sample that was sequenced in a study of cytomegalovirus exposure and HLA in healthy donors. Amplification used 60 Vbeta primers and 13 Jbeta primers. The protocol was immunoSEQ multiplex PCR, while the TCRdb copy is restricted to in-frame clones and leaves out a portion. This table holds about 170,000 clones, approximately 81% found once. What was sequenced was PBMCs. The receptors here all came from a young man in good health and CMV-seropositive.

V usage is TRBV4-3 and J usage is TRBJ1-3; D is ambiguous. This CDR3 spans 16 amino acids. Germline V lookup: CDR1 LGHNA, CDR2 YSLEER. Trimming pared 0 bases from V and 0 bases from J, leaving 9 bases between. CDR3 bases: TGCGCCAGCAGCCAAGATGTGTCGTCCTCTGGAAACACCATATATTTT. Translated, it gives CASSQDVSSSGNTIYF.

The chain links TRBV27 to TRBJ1-1; 9 nucleotides match TRBD1. The germline V gene has CDR1 MNHEY and CDR2 SMNVEV (reference sequence). CDR3 length: 15 amino acids. V shed 5 bases and J 4 bases; nucleotides not matched to a gene: 8. The CDR3 here is CASSNDRGSGTEAFF. Written as DNA, the CDR3 is TGTGCCAGCAGTAACGACAGGGGGAGTGGCACTGAAGCTTTCTTT.

The chain is built from TRBV9 and TRBJ2-5; the match to TRBD2 covers 10 bases. From germline, CDR1 is SGDLS and CDR2 YYNGEE. The CDR3 spans 17 residues. Trimming at V came to 3 bases and at J to 2 bases, leaving 10 bases not matched to a gene. This chain's CDR3 is CASSGGGLAGVQETQYF. The CDR3 DNA sequence: TGTGCCAGCAGCGGAGGGGGTCTAGCGGGAGTACAAGAGACCCAGTACTTC.

This rearrangement joins TRBV19 to TRBJ1-5, with 8 bases matching TRBD1. Germline lookup yields CDR1 LNHDA and CDR2 SQIVND (reference sequence). Germline trimming cut 0 bases from V and 1 base from J; bases unmatched to any gene: 5. This CDR3 comprises 17 residues. CDR3 coding DNA: TGTGCCAGTAGTATAGAGGAACAGGGGGGCAGCAATCAGCCCCAGCATTTT. Encoded protein: CASSIEEQGGSNQPQHF.

Note on this clone: Additional DNA sequences in this sample encode the identical CDR3. CDR3 protein: CSVDRGNTEAFF. The CDR3 nucleotides are TGCAGCGTGGACAGGGGGAACACTGAAGCTTTCTTT. The V and J genes are TRBV29-1 and TRBJ1-1; TRBD1 matches at 9 bases. CDR1 SQVTM and CDR2 ANQGSEA come from the germline V gene. The trim removed 6 bases at V and 1 base at J, leaving 0 bases unmatched. This CDR3 is built from 12 residues.

V is TRBV6-6 and J is TRBJ1-5; no definite D call. This CDR3 contains 12 residues. Germline V CDR1 and CDR2: MNHNY, SVGAGI (reference sequence). V was trimmed by 6 bases and J by 2 bases, leaving 5 bases between them. CDR3 residues: CASSGGNQPQHF. CDR3 bases: TGTGCCAGCAGCGGGGGCAATCAGCCCCAGCATTTT.

The chain employs TRBV7-2 and TRBJ1-5; no definite D call. Trimming removed 5 bases at V and 0 bases at J, with 5 bases between. In germline, CDR1 is SGHTA, CDR2 FQGNSA. The CDR3 consists of 13 residues. For the CDR3, the DNA is TGTGCCAGCAGCCCTAATAGCAATCAGCCCCAGCATTTT. Its protein product is CASSPNSNQPQHF.

The chain links TRBV11-2 to TRBJ2-3; D possibly corresponds to TRBD1 (6 bases). CDR1 is SGHAT and CDR2 is FQNNGV in the germline V gene. The CDR3 spans 15 residues. Deletions cut 4 bases from V and 3 bases from J, with 14 bases between. CDR3 protein: CASSSEQGETDTQYF. The CDR3 nucleotides read TGTGCCAGCAGCTCTGAACAGGGCGAGACAGATACGCAGTATTTT.

The chain carries TRBV4-3 and TRBJ1-1, with D perhaps matching TRBD1 (6 bases). Deletions cut 4 bases from V and 2 bases from J, with 8 bases between. The CDR3 is 13 residues long. Germline V gene sequence: CDR1 LGHNA, CDR2 YSLEER. CDR3 bases: TGCGCCAGCAGCCGACAGGTCAACACTGAAGCTTTCTTT. Its translation is CASSRQVNTEAFF.

The J gene is TRBJ2-5, the V gene TRBV14, with D perhaps matching TRBD1 (5 bases). This CDR3 region has 13 residues. The germline CDR1 and CDR2 sequences are SGHDN and FVKESK. The V end was cut by 6 bases, the J end by 3 bases, with 11 bases between. The CDR3 DNA sequence: TGTGCCAGCAGGCCGGCCAGGGAAGAGACCCAGTACTTC. Translation gives CASRPAREETQYF.

The chain combines TRBV10-1 with TRBJ2-3; 7 nucleotides match TRBD1. J was trimmed by 4 bases and V by 3 bases; bases with no gene match: 7. Germline V gene sequence: CDR1 WNHNN, CDR2 SYGVQD (reference sequence). The CDR3 runs 15 residues. The CDR3 protein is CASSEPGQIPDTQYF. DNA of the CDR3: TGCGCCAGCAGTGAACCGGGACAGATCCCAGATACGCAGTATTTT.

The chain combines TRBV7-2 with TRBJ1-1, with D possibly TRBD1 on 5 matching bases. The ends were cut back, 1 base at V and 7 bases at J, with 16 bases in the middle. This CDR3 spans 15 amino acids. Germline V CDR1 and CDR2: SGHTA, FQGNSA. The DNA of the CDR3 is TGTGCCAGCAGCTTAGGGGACTTGATCGGATATGAAGCTTTCTTT. Its translation is CASSLGDLIGYEAFF. Together with reference TRBV7-2 and TRBJ1-1, the CDR3 gives the full variable domain: GAGVSQSPSNKVTEKGKDVELRCDPISGHTALYWYRQSLGQGLEFLIYFQGNSAPDKSGLPSDRFSAERTGGSVSTLTIQRTQQEDSAVYLCASSLGDLIGYEAFFGQGTRLTVV.

The chain uses TRBV10-3 and TRBJ2-7, with 9 bases aligning to TRBD1. Unmatched junction bases numbered 2, after V lost 2 bases and J lost 3 bases. Germline CDR1 ENHRY, CDR2 SYGVKD. The CDR3 has 14 residues. As DNA, the CDR3 is TGTGCCATCAGTGAGGGGACAGGGAGCTACGAGCAGTACGTC. Protein: CAISEGTGSYEQYV.

The chain is built from TRBV7-9 and TRBJ2-1; a possible D gene is TRBD1 (5 bases). Germline loops: CDR1 SEHNR, CDR2 FQNEAQ (reference sequence). This CDR3 comprises 11 residues. V lost 6 bases and J 10 bases, leaving 10 bases between the germline ends. CDR3 loop: CASSRRGEQFF. The DNA for the CDR3 is TGTGCCAGCAGTCGTAGGGGCGAGCAGTTCTTC.

This clone has a handful of counts. The genes are TRBV7-9 and TRBJ1-1; weak D call: TRBD1 (6 bases). V was clipped by 6 bases and J by 8 bases, with 13 bases between them. This CDR3 contains 12 residues. Germline V CDR1 and CDR2: SEHNR, FQNEAQ (reference sequence). The CDR3 is CASSSGHREAFF. The CDR3 DNA reads TGTGCCAGCAGTTCGGGACACAGGGAAGCTTTCTTT.

The rearrangement uses TRBV18 and TRBJ2-1; no clear D. Trimming removed 1 base at V and 9 bases at J, with 16 bases between. Germline CDR1 KGHSH, CDR2 LQKENI. CDR3 length: 15 amino acids. CDR3 sequence: CASSPRIDPGREQFF. CDR3 DNA sequence: TGTGCCAGCTCACCACGGATTGACCCAGGCCGTGAGCAGTTCTTC.

Remarks on this clone: Mismatch with germline at one junction end may stem from a read error. The J gene is TRBJ1-2, the V gene TRBV7-9; 9 bases align to TRBD1. Looked up from germline, CDR1 is SEHNR and CDR2 is FQNEAQ (reference sequence). This CDR3 has 17 residues. The CDR3 sequence is CSSSLGPTGGSNYGYTF. For the CDR3, the DNA is TGTTCCAGCAGCTTAGGGCCCACAGGGGGCTCTAACTATGGCTACACCTTC.

CDR3 DNA sequence: TGCAGCGTTGAAGGGGGGGACTGGCCCACAGATACGCAGTATTTT. Protein product: CSVEGGDWPTDTQYF. The chain links TRBV29-1 to TRBJ2-3; perhaps TRBD2 as D (6 bases). Trimming pared 1 base from V and 2 bases from J, leaving 13 bases between. Looked up from germline, CDR1 is SQVTM and CDR2 is ANQGSEA. This CDR3 region has 15 residues.

This clone was recorded once. The V and J genes are TRBV11-1 and TRBJ2-2, with TRBD2 matching over 7 bases. The CDR3 covers 18 residues. V shed 5 bases and J 0 bases; nucleotides not matched to a gene: 12. Germline V gives CDR1 SGHAT, CDR2 FQDESV (reference sequence). The CDR3, as DNA: TGTGCCAGCAGCCCTTACTTTGCGGGGGTCACGAACACCGGGGAGCTGTTTTTT. It yields the protein CASSPYFAGVTNTGELFF.

The chain joins TRBV7-2 to TRBJ2-2; the match to TRBD2 covers 11 bases. This CDR3 comprises 14 residues. The V gene's germline CDR1 is SGHTA and CDR2 FQGNSA. V dropped 6 bases and J dropped 8; count of bases not matched to a gene: 5. DNA of the CDR3: TGTGCCAGCAGACTAGCGGGAGCAATAGGGGAGCTGTTTTTT. It specifies CASRLAGAIGELFF.

V and J are TRBV19 and TRBJ2-1; D gene unclear. This CDR3 contains 13 residues. Germline lookup yields CDR1 LNHDA and CDR2 SQIVND (reference sequence). Trimming took off 4 bases at V and 8 bases at J, with 12 bases between the two ends. The CDR3 here is CASSTSEYDEQFF. In DNA, the CDR3 is TGTGCCAGTAGTACCTCCGAGTATGATGAGCAGTTCTTC.

The gene calls are TRBV5-4 and TRBJ2-1; 8 bases fit TRBD2. This CDR3 is 15 amino acids long. The V gene's germline CDR1 is SGHNT and CDR2 YYREEE (reference sequence). Losses at the gene ends were 2 bases for V and 7 bases for J; bases not matched to a gene: 8. For the CDR3, the DNA is TGTGCCAGCAGCTTAAGTCCAGCGGGAGATAATGAGCAGTTCTTC. Translated, it gives CASSLSPAGDNEQFF.

The J gene is TRBJ1-2, the V gene TRBV28, with 10 bases that match TRBD1. The germline V gene has CDR1 MDHEN and CDR2 SYDVKM. V shed 4 bases and J 8 bases; nucleotides not matched to a gene: 7. The CDR3 totals 14 residues. CDR3 bases: TGTGCCAGCAGTTGGGACAGGGGAGGCTTAGGCTACACCTTC. Protein sequence: CASSWDRGGLGYTF.

The chain recombines TRBV18 with TRBJ2-4; weak D call: TRBD1 (5 bases). The V gene's germline CDR1 is KGHSH and CDR2 LQKENI. V dropped 2 bases and J dropped 1 base, with 9 bases sitting between them. The CDR3 totals 15 residues. The DNA of the CDR3 is TGTGCCAGCTCACCAATCCCAGGGGCCAAAAACATTCAGTACTTC. Translation: CASSPIPGAKNIQYF.

This sequence joins TRBV28 and TRBJ1-3; 9 nucleotides align to TRBD1. With 6 bases clipped from V and 0 bases from J, the junction kept 6 bases outside the gene matches. Per the germline V gene, CDR1 is MDHEN and CDR2 is SYDVKM. The CDR3 sequence is 16 residues long. The CDR3 is CASRATGGLSGNTIYF. DNA of the CDR3: TGTGCCAGCAGAGCTACAGGGGGCCTCTCTGGAAACACCATATATTTT.

The V gene is TRBV7-2, the J gene TRBJ1-1; a weak D match, TRBD1 (6 bases). Trimming cost V 2 bases and J 7 bases, with 17 bases left between them. Germline loops: CDR1 SGHTA, CDR2 FQGNSA. The CDR3 extends over 15 amino acids. The CDR3, as DNA: TGTGCCAGCAGCTTACGGACAGCCGGTGGAAGTGAAGCTTTCTTT. This encodes CASSLRTAGGSEAFF. Complete variable domain (other parts from reference TRBV7-2 and TRBJ1-1): GAGVSQSPSNKVTEKGKDVELRCDPISGHTALYWYRQSLGQGLEFLIYFQGNSAPDKSGLPSDRFSAERTGGSVSTLTIQRTQQEDSAVYLCASSLRTAGGSEAFFGQGTRLTVV.

The rearrangement links TRBV11-2 to TRBJ2-3, with D hard to call. V was trimmed by 1 base and J by 7 bases, leaving 6 bases between them. The CDR3 is made up of 12 amino acids. CDR1 is SGHAT and CDR2 is FQNNGV in the germline V gene. CDR3: CASSLVENTQYF. CDR3 DNA: TGTGCCAGCAGCTTAGTAGAGAATACGCAGTATTTT. Supplemented by reference TRBV11-2 and TRBJ2-3, the full variable domain reads EAGVAQSPRYKIIEKRQSVAFWCNPISGHATLYWYQQILGQGPKLLIQFQNNGVVDDSQLPKDRFSAERLKGVDSTLKIQPAKLEDSAVYLCASSLVENTQYFGPGTRLTVL.

The chain has TRBV7-6 and TRBJ1-4; D gene unclear. CDR1 and CDR2 from the germline V gene are SGHVS and FNYEAQ. Trimming took 0 bases from V and 12 from J, leaving 11 bases between them. The CDR3 contains 13 residues. CDR3 region: CASSLAVRGELFF. Here the CDR3 DNA reads TGTGCCAGCAGCTTAGCGGTCCGCGGGGAACTGTTTTTT.

The chain couples TRBV25-1 to TRBJ1-1; D gene unclear. Germline V gene data show CDR1 as MGHDK and CDR2 as SYGVNS. This CDR3 is built from 12 residues. Trimming pared 4 bases from V and 1 base from J, leaving 4 bases between. The CDR3 loop is CASSGANTEAFF. As DNA, the CDR3 is TGTGCCAGCAGTGGGGCGAACACTGAAGCTTTCTTT.